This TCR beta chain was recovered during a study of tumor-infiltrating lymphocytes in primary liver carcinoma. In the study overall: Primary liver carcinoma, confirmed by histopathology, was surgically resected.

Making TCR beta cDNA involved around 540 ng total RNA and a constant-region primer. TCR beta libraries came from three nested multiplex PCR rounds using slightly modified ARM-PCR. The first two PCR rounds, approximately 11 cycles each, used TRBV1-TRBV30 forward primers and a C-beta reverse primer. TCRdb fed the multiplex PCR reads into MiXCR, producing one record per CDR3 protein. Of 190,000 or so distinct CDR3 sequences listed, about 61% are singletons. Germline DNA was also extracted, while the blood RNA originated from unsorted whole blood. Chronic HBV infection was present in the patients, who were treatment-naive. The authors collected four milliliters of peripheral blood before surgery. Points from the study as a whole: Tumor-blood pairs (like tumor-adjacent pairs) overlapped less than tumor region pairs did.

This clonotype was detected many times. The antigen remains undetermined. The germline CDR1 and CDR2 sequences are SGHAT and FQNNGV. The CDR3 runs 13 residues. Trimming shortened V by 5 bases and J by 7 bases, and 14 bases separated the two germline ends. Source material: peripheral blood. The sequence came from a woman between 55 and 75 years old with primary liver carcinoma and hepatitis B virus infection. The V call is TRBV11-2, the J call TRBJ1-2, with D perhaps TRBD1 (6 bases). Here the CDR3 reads CASSPGGGLGYTF. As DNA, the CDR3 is TGTGCCAGCAGCCCAGGTGGGGGGCTTGGCTACACCTTC.